This is a list of T cell receptor beta chains from one sample in a study of cytomegalovirus exposure and HLA in healthy donors. Assay used: immunoSEQ multiplex PCR; TCRdb lists only in-frame clones, some missing. The sample yields about 140,000 clones, 76% seen once. Sequenced input: PBMCs. These receptors all stem from a man aged 35 to 55 in good health and CMV-seronegative. The CDR3 runs from the conserved cysteine through the conserved F or W. The D gene is left open where the match is weak. Only part of the rows carry a size: once, few, many, or a class if the clone is expanded.

j_gene,abundance,d_gene,v_gene,CDR3nt,CDR3aa
TRBJ2-1,NA,NA,TRBV14,TGTGCCAGCAGCCACCCTGGACTACGAAGCTCCTACAATGAGCAGTTCTTC,CASSHPGLRSSYNEQFF
TRBJ2-1,NA,TRBD1,TRBV28,TGTGCCAGCAGTCTCCGGGACAGAGATGAGCAGTTCTTC,CASSLRDRDEQFF
TRBJ2-2,NA,TRBD1,TRBV11-2,TGTGCCAGCAGCTACAGGGGGCACGACGGGGAGCTGTTTTTT,CASSYRGHDGELFF
TRBJ2-1,NA,NA,TRBV6-1,TGTGCCAGCAGTGATCTAACGGGAATTTTGAACAATGAGCAGTTCTTC,CASSDLTGILNNEQFF
TRBJ1-1,NA,TRBD1,TRBV18,TGTGCCAGCTCACCAACCGGGACAGGGAACACTGAAGCTTTCTTT,CASSPTGTGNTEAFF
TRBJ2-7,NA,TRBD2,TRBV27,TGTGCCAGCAGTTTACTACGGACTAGCGGGGATTTTTACGAGCAGTACTTC,CASSLLRTSGDFYEQYF
TRBJ2-1,NA,NA,TRBV18,TGTGCCAGCTCACCACCGCCGTCCTTCGGCAATGAGCAGTTCTTC,CASSPPPSFGNEQFF
TRBJ2-5,NA,TRBD1,TRBV25-1,TGTGCCAGCAGTCCGTGGACAGGGGGCCTGATGGGGACCCAGTACTTC,CASSPWTGGLMGTQYF
TRBJ2-5,NA,NA,TRBV7-2,TGTGCCAGCAGCTTCTCGGGGAGCGAGACCCAGTACTTC,CASSFSGSETQYF
TRBJ2-2,NA,TRBD1,TRBV4-1,TGCGCCAGCAGCCAAGACGGGCAGGGGGCTGGCGGGGAGCTGTTTTTT,CASSQDGQGAGGELFF
TRBJ2-3,NA,NA,TRBV5-4,TGTGCCAGCAGCTCGTCTAGCACAGATACGCAGTATTTT,CASSSSSTDTQYF
TRBJ2-7,NA,TRBD2,TRBV14,TGTGCCAGCAGCCCAGTACTAGCGGGAGTTGAGCAGTACTTC,CASSPVLAGVEQYF
TRBJ2-7,once,TRBD1,TRBV28,TGTGCCAGCAGTTTCCCCGAGGACAGGGTCGTGTACGAGCAGTACTTC,CASSFPEDRVVYEQYF
TRBJ2-7,few,NA,TRBV6-5,TGTGCCAGCAGGAGACTGAACGAGCAGTACTTC,CASRRLNEQYF
TRBJ2-2,few,NA,TRBV5-6,TGTGCCAGCAGCTTGCCCCTTCCAGGCACCGGGGAGCTGTTTTTT,CASSLPLPGTGELFF
TRBJ2-2,NA,NA,TRBV14,TGTGCCAGCAGCCAAGTGTCTAACACCGGGGAGCTGTTTTTT,CASSQVSNTGELFF
TRBJ2-7,NA,NA,TRBV9,TGTGCCAGCAGCGTAGACGGAGATCCCCACGAGCAGTACTTC,CASSVDGDPHEQYF
TRBJ1-2,NA,NA,TRBV27,TGTGCCAGCAGAACGACAGGCTCCTATGGCTACACCTTC,CASRTTGSYGYTF
TRBJ2-3,NA,TRBD2,TRBV18,TGTGCCAGCTCAGCGGGGGGTCCCCCCACAGATACGCAGTATTTT,CASSAGGPPTDTQYF
TRBJ2-5,NA,NA,TRBV9,TGTGCCAGCAGCGACACCCTGACTAGCCTGGGGGCAGAGACCCAGTACTTC,CASSDTLTSLGAETQYF
TRBJ2-7,NA,TRBD1,TRBV10-3,TGTGCCATCAGCCCGGGACAGGGGGGCTACGAGCAGTACTTC,CAISPGQGGYEQYF
TRBJ2-7,NA,TRBD1,TRBV7-9,TGTGCCAGCAGCTCATGGGACAGCCTCGGCGAGCAGTACTTC,CASSSWDSLGEQYF
TRBJ2-7,NA,NA,TRBV27,TGTGCCAGCAGTTTATCGGATAAAGGGGGATACGAGCAGTACTTC,CASSLSDKGGYEQYF
TRBJ2-3,NA,NA,TRBV5-4,TGTGCCAGCAGCGCCCTAACAGGCACAGATACGCAGTATTTT,CASSALTGTDTQYF
TRBJ2-7,NA,NA,TRBV10-1,TGCGCCAGCAGTGAGACTCGCACCTACGAGCAGTACTTC,CASSETRTYEQYF
TRBJ2-1,NA,NA,TRBV7-3,TGTGCCAGCAGCTTAACGTCGGCGGGGGCTTACAATGAGCAGTTCTTC,CASSLTSAGAYNEQFF
TRBJ1-2,NA,TRBD1,TRBV7-2,TGTGCCAGCAGCTTAGCGGGCGGGACAGGGAACTATGGCTACACCTTC,CASSLAGGTGNYGYTF